The 7 T cell receptor beta chains below all came from one sample that was sequenced in a study of CD8 T cells in Susac syndrome. RNA amounts of about 0.5 to 1 ug underwent reverse transcription with random hexamers. TCRdb recomputed calls from the immunoSEQ multiplex PCR reads with MiXCR, one row per CDR3 protein. The table has some 160,000 distinct CDR3 sequences, about 95% seen once. Sequenced: CD8+ T cells from PBMCs. The receptors originated from a human donor with multiple sclerosis.

This chain uses TRBV7-9 with TRBJ1-1; D not certain. CDR3 size: 11 residues. V lost 5 bases, J lost 8 bases, and 9 bases lay in between. CDR1 is SEHNR, CDR2 FQNEAQ, per germline (reference sequence). CDR3 bases: TGTGCCAGCAGCCGAGTGATCGAAGCTTTCTTT. It specifies CASSRVIEAFF.

This clonotype was seen once. The CDR3 protein is CASGPGVGYTEAFF. The DNA of the CDR3 is TGCGCCAGCGGACCAGGGGTTGGCTACACTGAAGCTTTCTTT. The chain joins TRBV5-1 to TRBJ1-1; TRBD1 is a possible D gene (6 bases). The V and J ends lost 7 bases and 3 bases respectively, with 16 bases between them. This CDR3 comprises 14 residues. The germline V gene encodes CDR1 SGHRS and CDR2 YFSETQ.

The V call is TRBV4-1, the J call TRBJ2-7; 7 nucleotides match TRBD2. CDR1 is MGHRA and CDR2 is YSYEKL in the germline V gene. The length of the CDR3 is 15 residues. Unmatched junction bases numbered 9, after V lost 4 bases and J lost 3 bases. The CDR3 nucleotides are TGCGCCAGCAGCCCAGTCGGAGCGGGAAACTACGAGCAGTACTTC. This gives the protein CASSPVGAGNYEQYF.

This chain links TRBV29-1 with TRBJ2-7; 9 bases match TRBD1. Trimming cost V 7 bases and J 6 bases; bases outside gene matches: 7. The germline gives CDR1 SQVTM, CDR2 ANQGSEA. The CDR3 has 12 amino acids. CDR3 protein: CSGGTGLSEQYF. CDR3 DNA: TGCAGCGGCGGGACAGGGTTATCCGAGCAGTACTTC.

This chain uses TRBV20-1 with TRBJ2-5, with TRBD2 matching over 11 bases. This CDR3 is 16 amino acids long. V was pared by 0 bases and J by 5 bases, with 8 bases of the junction left unmatched. Germline V gene sequence: CDR1 DFQATT, CDR2 SNEGSKA (reference sequence). The DNA for the CDR3 is TGCAGTGCTAGAGATCTCCTAGCGGGAGGTGGGGAGACCCAGTACTTC. Protein: CSARDLLAGGGETQYF.

This sequence joins TRBV30 and TRBJ2-1; weak D call: TRBD1 (5 bases). Germline values: CDR1 GTSNPN, CDR2 SVGIG (reference sequence). The CDR3 contains 13 residues. V was pared by 8 bases and J by 2 bases, with 13 bases between. CDR3 sequence (DNA): TGTGCCGGGAAGGGGCCACCCTACAATGAGCAGTTCTTC. It specifies CAGKGPPYNEQFF.

The genes are TRBV18 and TRBJ1-5; D gene uncertain. Germline V gene lookup returns CDR1 KGHSH and CDR2 LQKENI. The CDR3 consists of 15 residues. Trimming removed 4 bases from V and 5 bases from J, with 15 bases in between. The CDR3 nucleotides are TGTGCCAGCTCACACGCAGCCGTCCCCTATCAGCCCCAGCATTTT. Amino acids: CASSHAAVPYQPQHF.